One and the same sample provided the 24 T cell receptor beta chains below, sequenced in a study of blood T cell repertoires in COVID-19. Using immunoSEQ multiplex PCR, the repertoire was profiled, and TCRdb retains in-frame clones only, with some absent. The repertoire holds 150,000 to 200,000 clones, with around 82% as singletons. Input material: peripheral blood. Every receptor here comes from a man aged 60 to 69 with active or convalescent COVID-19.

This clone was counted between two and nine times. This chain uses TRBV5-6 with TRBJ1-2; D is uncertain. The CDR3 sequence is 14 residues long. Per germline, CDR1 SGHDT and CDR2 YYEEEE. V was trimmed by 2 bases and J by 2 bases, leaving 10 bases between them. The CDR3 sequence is CASSFEGYNYGYTF. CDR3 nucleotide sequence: TGTGCCAGCAGCTTTGAGGGATACAACTATGGCTACACCTTC.

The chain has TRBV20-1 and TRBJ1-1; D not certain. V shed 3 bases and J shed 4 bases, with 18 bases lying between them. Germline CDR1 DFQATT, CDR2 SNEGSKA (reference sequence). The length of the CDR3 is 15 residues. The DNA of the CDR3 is TGCAGTGCTAGTTTGTCCCATTTAGGCGGCACTGAAGCTTTCTTT. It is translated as CSASLSHLGGTEAFF.

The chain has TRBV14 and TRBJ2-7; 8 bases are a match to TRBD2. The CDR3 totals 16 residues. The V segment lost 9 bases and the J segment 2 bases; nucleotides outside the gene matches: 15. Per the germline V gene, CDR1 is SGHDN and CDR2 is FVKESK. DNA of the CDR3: TGTGCCAGTTCTCTAGCGGGTCTCCCTTTCGCCTACGAGCAGTACTTC. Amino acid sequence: CASSLAGLPFAYEQYF.

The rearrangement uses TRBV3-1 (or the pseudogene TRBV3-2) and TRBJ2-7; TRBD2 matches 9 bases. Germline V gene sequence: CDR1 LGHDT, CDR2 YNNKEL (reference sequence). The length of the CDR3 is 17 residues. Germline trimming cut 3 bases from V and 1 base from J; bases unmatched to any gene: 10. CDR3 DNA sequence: TGTGCCAGCAGCCATCAATTTGGACTAGCGAGGTCCTACGAGCAGTACTTC. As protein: CASSHQFGLARSYEQYF.

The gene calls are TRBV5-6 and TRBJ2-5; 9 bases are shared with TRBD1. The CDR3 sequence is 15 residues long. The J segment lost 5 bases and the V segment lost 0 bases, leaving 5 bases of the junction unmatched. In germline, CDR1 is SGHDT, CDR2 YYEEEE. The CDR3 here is CASSLGQGVGETQYF. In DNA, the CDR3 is TGTGCCAGCAGCTTGGGACAGGGGGTAGGGGAGACCCAGTACTTC.

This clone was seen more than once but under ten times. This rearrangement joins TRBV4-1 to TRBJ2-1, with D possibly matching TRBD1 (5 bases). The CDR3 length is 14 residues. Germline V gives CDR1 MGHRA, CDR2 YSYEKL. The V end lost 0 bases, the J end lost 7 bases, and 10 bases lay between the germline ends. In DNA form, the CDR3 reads TGCGCCAGCAGCCAAGATAGGGGTCGGAATGAGCAGTTCTTC. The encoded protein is CASSQDRGRNEQFF.

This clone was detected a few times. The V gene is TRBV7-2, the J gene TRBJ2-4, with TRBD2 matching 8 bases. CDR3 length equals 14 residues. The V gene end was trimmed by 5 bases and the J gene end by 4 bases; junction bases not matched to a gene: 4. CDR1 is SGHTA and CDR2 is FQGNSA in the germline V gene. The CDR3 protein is CASSRSSGKNIQYF. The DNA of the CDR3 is TGTGCCAGCAGCCGCTCTAGCGGGAAAAACATTCAGTACTTC.

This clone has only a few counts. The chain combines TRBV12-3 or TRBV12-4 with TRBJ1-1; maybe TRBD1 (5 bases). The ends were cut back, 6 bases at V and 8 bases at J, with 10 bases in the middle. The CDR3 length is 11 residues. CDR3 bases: TGTGCCAGCAGCCTTGACAGAGAAGCTTTCTTT. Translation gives CASSLDREAFF.

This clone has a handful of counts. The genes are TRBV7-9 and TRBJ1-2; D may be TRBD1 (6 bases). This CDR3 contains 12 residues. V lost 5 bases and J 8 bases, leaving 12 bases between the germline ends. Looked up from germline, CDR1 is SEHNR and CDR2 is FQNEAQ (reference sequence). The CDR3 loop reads CASSPQDRGYTF. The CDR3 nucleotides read TGTGCCAGCAGCCCCCAGGACAGAGGCTACACCTTC.

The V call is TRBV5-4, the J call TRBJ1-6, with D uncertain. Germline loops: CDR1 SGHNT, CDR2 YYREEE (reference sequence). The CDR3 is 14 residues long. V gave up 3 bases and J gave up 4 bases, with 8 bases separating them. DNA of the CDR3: TGTGCCAGCAGCTCCCGGGAGTATAATTCACCCCTCCACTTT. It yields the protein CASSSREYNSPLHF.

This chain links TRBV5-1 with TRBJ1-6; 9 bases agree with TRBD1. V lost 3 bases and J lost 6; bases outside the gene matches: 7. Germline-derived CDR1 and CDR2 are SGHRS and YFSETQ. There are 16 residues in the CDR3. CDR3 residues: CASSWDRAVGNSPLHF. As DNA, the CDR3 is TGCGCCAGCAGCTGGGACAGGGCGGTGGGTAATTCACCCCTCCACTTT.

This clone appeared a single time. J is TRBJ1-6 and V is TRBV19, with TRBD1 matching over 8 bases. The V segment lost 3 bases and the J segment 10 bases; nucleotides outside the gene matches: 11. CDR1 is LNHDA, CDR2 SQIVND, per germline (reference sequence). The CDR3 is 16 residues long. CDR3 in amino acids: CASSIIPGGRDSPLHF. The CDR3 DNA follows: TGTGCCAGTAGTATCATCCCAGGGGGCAGAGACTCACCCCTCCACTTT.

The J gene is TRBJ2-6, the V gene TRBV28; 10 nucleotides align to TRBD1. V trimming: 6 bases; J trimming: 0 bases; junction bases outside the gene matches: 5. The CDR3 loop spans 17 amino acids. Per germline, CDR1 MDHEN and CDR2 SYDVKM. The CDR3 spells CASRSGTGDSGANVLTF. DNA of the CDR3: TGTGCCAGCAGATCCGGGACAGGGGACTCTGGGGCCAACGTCCTGACTTTC. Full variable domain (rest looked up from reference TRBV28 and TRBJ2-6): DVKVTQSSRYLVKRTGEKVFLECVQDMDHENMFWYRQDPGLGLRLIYFSYDVKMKEKGDIPEGYSVSREKKERFSLILESASTNQTSMYLCASRSGTGDSGANVLTFGAGSRLTVL.

The CDR3 reads CASSLGRRVLNEKLFF. DNA for the CDR3: TGTGCCAGCAGCTTAGGACGGCGGGTCCTCAATGAAAAACTGTTTTTT. V gene TRBV7-2 combines with J gene TRBJ1-4, with D uncertain. The V gene's germline CDR1 is SGHTA and CDR2 FQGNSA. V lost 1 base and J 5 bases, leaving 14 bases between the germline ends. This CDR3 comprises 16 residues.

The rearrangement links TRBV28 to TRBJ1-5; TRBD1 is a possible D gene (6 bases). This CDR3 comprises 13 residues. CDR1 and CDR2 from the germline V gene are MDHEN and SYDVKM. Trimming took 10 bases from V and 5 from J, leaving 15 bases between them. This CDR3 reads CATQGWADQPQHF. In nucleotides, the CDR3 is TGTGCCACCCAGGGGTGGGCCGATCAGCCCCAGCATTTT. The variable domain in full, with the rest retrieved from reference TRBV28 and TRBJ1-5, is DVKVTQSSRYLVKRTGEKVFLECVQDMDHENMFWYRQDPGLGLRLIYFSYDVKMKEKGDIPEGYSVSREKKERFSLILESASTNQTSMYLCATQGWADQPQHFGDGTRLSIL.

Here the CDR3 DNA reads TGTGCCAGCAAACTATTTGGCTTGGGCAATCAGCCCCAGCATTTT. Its protein is CASKLFGLGNQPQHF. The rearrangement joins TRBV6-5 to TRBJ1-5; no definite D call. Trimming removed 7 bases at V and 2 bases at J, with 15 bases between. Germline CDR1 reads MNHEY; CDR2 reads SVGAGI. CDR3 length equals 15 residues.

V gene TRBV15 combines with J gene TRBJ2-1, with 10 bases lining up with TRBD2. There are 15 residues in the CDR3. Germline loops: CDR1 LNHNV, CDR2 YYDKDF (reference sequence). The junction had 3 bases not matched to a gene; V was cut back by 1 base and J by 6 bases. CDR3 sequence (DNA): TGTGCCACCAGCAGAGTAGCGGGGGGTTTCAATGAGCAGTTCTTC. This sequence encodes CATSRVAGGFNEQFF.

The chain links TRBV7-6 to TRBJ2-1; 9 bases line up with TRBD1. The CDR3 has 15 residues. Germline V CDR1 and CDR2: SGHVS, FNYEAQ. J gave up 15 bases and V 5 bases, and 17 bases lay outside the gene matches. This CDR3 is CASSVHGAPGTGLFF. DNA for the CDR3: TGTGCCAGCAGCGTCCACGGCGCCCCCGGGACAGGGTTGTTCTTC.

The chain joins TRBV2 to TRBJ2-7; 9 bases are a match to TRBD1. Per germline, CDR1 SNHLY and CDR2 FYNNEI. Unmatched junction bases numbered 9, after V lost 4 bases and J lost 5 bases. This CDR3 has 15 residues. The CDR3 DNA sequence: TGTGCCAGCAGTGCATGGGGACAGGGAACCCACGAGCAGTACTTC. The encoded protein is CASSAWGQGTHEQYF.

The CDR3 loop is CASSAGSQETQYF. CDR3 coding DNA: TGTGCCAGCAGCGCCGGGAGCCAAGAGACCCAGTACTTC. The chain links TRBV7-9 to TRBJ2-5; D possibly corresponds to TRBD2 (6 bases). Germline lookup yields CDR1 SEHNR and CDR2 FQNEAQ (reference sequence). CDR3 length: 13 amino acids. With 5 bases removed from V and 1 base from J, the gap between germline ends came to 8 bases.

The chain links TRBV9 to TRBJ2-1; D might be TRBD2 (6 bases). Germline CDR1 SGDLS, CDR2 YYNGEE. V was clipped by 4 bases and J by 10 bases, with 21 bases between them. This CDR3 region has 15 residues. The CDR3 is CASSTRLAEPSEQFF. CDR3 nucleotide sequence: TGTGCCAGCAGCACCCGGTTAGCGGAGCCTTCGGAGCAGTTCTTC.

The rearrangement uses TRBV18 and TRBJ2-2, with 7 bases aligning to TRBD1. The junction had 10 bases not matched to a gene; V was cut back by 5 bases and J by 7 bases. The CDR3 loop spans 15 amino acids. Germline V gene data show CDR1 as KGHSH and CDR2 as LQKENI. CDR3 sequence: CASSFETGTIGELFF. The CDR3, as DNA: TGTGCCAGCTCATTCGAGACAGGGACCATCGGGGAGCTGTTTTTT.

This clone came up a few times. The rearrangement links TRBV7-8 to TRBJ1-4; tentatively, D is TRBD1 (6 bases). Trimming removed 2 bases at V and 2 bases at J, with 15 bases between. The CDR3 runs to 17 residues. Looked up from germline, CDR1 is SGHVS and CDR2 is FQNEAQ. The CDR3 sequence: CASSLRDSGATNEKLFF. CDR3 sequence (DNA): TGTGCCAGCAGCTTACGGGATTCAGGGGCGACTAATGAAAAACTGTTTTTT.

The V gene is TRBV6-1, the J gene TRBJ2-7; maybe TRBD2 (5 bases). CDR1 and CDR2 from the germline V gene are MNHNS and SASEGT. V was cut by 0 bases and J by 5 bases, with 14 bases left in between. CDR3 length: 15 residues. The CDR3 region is CASSEAKRHRNEQYF. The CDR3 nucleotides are TGTGCCAGCAGTGAAGCTAAGCGGCACAGAAACGAGCAGTACTTC.